What follows describes a single TCR beta chain. This entry comes from a study of blood T cell repertoires in COVID-19. Study-wide background: Sites across the United States, Italy and Spain contributed samples from acute and convalescent COVID-19. PBMCs, B-cell-depleted T cells, or T cells provided the cDNA or gDNA that made up the material.

Sequencing used immunoSEQ multiplex PCR; TCRdb keeps in-frame clones, though not all of them. The profile shows about 380,000 clones, roughly 91% of them singletons. The material sequenced was PBMCs or T cells enriched from blood (not recorded which). This TCR derives from a woman between 18 and 29 years old who had recovered from COVID-19.

The CDR3 region has the DNA TGTGCCAGCTCACCCCCCGCCGGTTGGGAGACCCAGTACTTC. This codes for CASSPPAGWETQYF. The chain is built from TRBV18 and TRBJ2-5; D unresolved. Germline V CDR1 and CDR2: KGHSH, LQKENI. This CDR3 is 14 amino acids long. V was trimmed by 3 bases and J by 5 bases, leaving 13 bases between them.